Listed here is a single T cell receptor beta chain. Its antigen is not known. V shed 11 bases and J shed 7 bases, with 9 bases lying between them. This CDR3 contains 10 residues. The data were obtained in a study of T cells in Graves' hyperthyroidism and ophthalmopathy. Findings of the study overall: Most thyroid clonotypes that were expanded above 0.001 also turned up in blood. The model anticipated ophthalmopathy a median about six months pre-onset. From stable hyperthyroidism, ophthalmopathy was set apart by a 13 V-J model.

Researchers barred patients who had uncontrolled infection, other autoimmune disease, pregnancy or lactation. TCR beta CDR3 sequences were amplified from RNA transcripts. The TCR CDR3 was amplified in a first-round RT-PCR using the HTBI primer set. TCRdb re-called the multiplex PCR reads with MiXCR, one entry per CDR3 protein. The table records 550,000 to 700,000 distinct CDR3 sequences, under 60% of them present only once. This chain connects TRBV12-3 or TRBV12-4 to TRBJ1-3, with D uncertain. Sequenced material: peripheral blood or thyroid tissue (not recorded which). This TCR was sampled from an adult woman with Graves' disease, either hyperthyroidism or ophthalmopathy (not recorded which). The CDR3 DNA follows: TGTGCCGGTGCATCGAACACCATATATTTT. Amino acids: CAGASNTIYF.